The next 29 T cell receptor beta chains were all read from a single sample in a study of OX40 agonist ivuxolimab in advanced cancers. The method behind the library was the immunoSEQ multiplex PCR assay. The source is immuneACCESS, and TCRdb retained only in-frame sequences with V and J called. Part of the clones is not carried over; for the studies checked, unresolved V genes explain less than half of this, and the remainder is unexplained. The sample table lists more than 65,000 clones, around 92% of them with a count of one. The ten biggest clones cover approximately 8.6% of the sample. Sequencing used CD4+ or CD8+ T cells sorted from blood, obtained in a trial of the OX40 agonist ivuxolimab. These receptors all stem from an adult with an advanced solid tumor such as melanoma, head and neck, liver or kidney cancer.

This clone was seen more than once but under ten times. This sample also contains other DNA sequences that code for the same CDR3. The V gene is TRBV7-9, the J gene TRBJ1-6; no reliable D call. The CDR3 sequence is 12 residues long. Germline V gene lookup returns CDR1 SEHNR and CDR2 FQNEAQ (reference sequence). V gave up 1 base and J gave up 10 bases, with 5 bases separating them. In DNA form, the CDR3 reads TGTGCCAGCAGCTTAGGGGGATCACCCCTCCACTTT. Translating gives CASSLGGSPLHF.

The chain has TRBV7-9 and TRBJ1-5; D gene ambiguous. The germline V gene has CDR1 SEHNR and CDR2 FQNEAQ (reference sequence). The CDR3 loop spans 10 amino acids. With 4 bases removed from V and 9 bases from J, the gap between germline ends came to 4 bases. As DNA, the CDR3 is TGTGCCAGCAGCTCCCGGCCCCAGCATTTT. Its protein product is CASSSRPQHF.

V gene TRBV4-1 combines with J gene TRBJ2-3; D is perhaps TRBD2 (6 bases). V was cut by 1 base and J by 5 bases, with 16 bases left in between. This CDR3 contains 16 residues. Germline-derived CDR1 and CDR2 are MGHRA and YSYEKL. In nucleotides, the CDR3 is TGCGCCAGCAGCCAAGCGGGACTCCCTGGGCAAGATACGCAGTATTTT. It yields the protein CASSQAGLPGQDTQYF.

In its sample, this clone was seen once. The chain uses TRBV6-5 and TRBJ2-1; D unresolved. Germline lookup yields CDR1 MNHEY and CDR2 SVGAGI. The CDR3 is 15 residues long. Trimming cost V 7 bases and J 2 bases, with 15 bases left between them. The CDR3 sequence is CASTYGSAPYNEQFF. In DNA, the CDR3 is TGTGCCAGCACATACGGGTCCGCCCCCTACAATGAGCAGTTCTTC.

The J gene is TRBJ2-6, the V gene TRBV7-6; 8 nucleotides align to TRBD1. The V segment lost 6 bases and the J segment 0 bases; nucleotides outside the gene matches: 7. The V gene's germline CDR1 is SGHVS and CDR2 FNYEAQ. CDR3 length: 17 residues. The CDR3 loop is CASRPGTGPSGANVLTF. Here the CDR3 DNA reads TGTGCCAGCAGGCCCGGGACAGGCCCCTCTGGGGCCAACGTCCTGACTTTC.

This rearrangement joins TRBV4-2 to TRBJ2-7, with a weak D call TRBD2 (6 bases). The V end lost 0 bases, the J end lost 2 bases, and 14 bases lay between the germline ends. Germline V gives CDR1 LGHNA, CDR2 YNFKEQ. The CDR3 loop spans 16 amino acids. The CDR3 DNA is TGTGCCAGCAGCCAAGATCAGGCTAGCGTCCCCTACGAGCAGTACTTC. Amino acids: CASSQDQASVPYEQYF.

This sequence joins TRBV27 and TRBJ2-3; TRBD2 matches at 9 bases. V lost 2 bases to trimming and J lost 0 bases; unmatched junction nucleotides: 3. CDR3 length: 16 residues. In germline, CDR1 is MNHEY, CDR2 SMNVEV (reference sequence). The CDR3 region is CASSLTAGGSTDTQYF. In DNA, the CDR3 is TGTGCCAGCAGTTTAACCGCGGGGGGGAGCACAGATACGCAGTATTTT.

This chain links TRBV6-1 with TRBJ2-4, with TRBD2 as a possible D gene (7 bases). The germline CDR1 and CDR2 sequences are MNHNS and SASEGT. CDR3 length: 20 amino acids. Trimming removed 2 bases from V and 3 bases from J, with 26 bases in between. The CDR3 here is CASSEWGLAGALGGKNIQYF. DNA for the CDR3: TGTGCCAGCAGTGAATGGGGCCTGGCGGGGGCCCTTGGGGGCAAAAACATTCAGTACTTC.

The chain employs TRBV19 and TRBJ1-3; possible D gene TRBD1, 6 bases. The length of the CDR3 is 16 residues. The V end was cut by 3 bases, the J end by 0 bases, with 12 bases between. CDR1 is LNHDA, CDR2 SQIVND, per germline (reference sequence). DNA of the CDR3: TGTGCCAGTAGTATTCAGGGGCTCTCCTCTGGAAACACCATATATTTT. Encoded protein: CASSIQGLSSGNTIYF.

The V gene is TRBV27, the J gene TRBJ1-5; 7 bases are shared with TRBD1. After removal of 2 bases from V and 5 bases from J, the junction contained 3 bases not matched to a gene. The length of the CDR3 is 14 residues. Germline CDR1 is MNHEY and CDR2 is SMNVEV (reference sequence). In DNA, the CDR3 is TGTGCCAGCAGTTTACGACAGGGTGATCAGCCCCAGCATTTT. It yields the protein CASSLRQGDQPQHF.

V is TRBV5-1 and J is TRBJ2-1; 7 bases are a match to TRBD1. The CDR3 is 16 residues long. The germline V gene has CDR1 SGHRS and CDR2 YFSETQ. V was pared by 6 bases and J by 1 base, with 10 bases of the junction left unmatched. The CDR3 reads CASTSLQGRSYNEQFF. CDR3 nucleotide sequence: TGCGCCAGCACCTCGTTACAGGGGAGATCCTACAATGAGCAGTTCTTC.

This clone was observed once. The rearrangement links TRBV14 to TRBJ2-5; TRBD2 might be the D (6 bases). Germline V lookup: CDR1 SGHDN, CDR2 FVKESK. The CDR3 extends over 14 amino acids. V shed 3 bases and J shed 5 bases, with 13 bases lying between them. CDR3 region: CASSQELATETQYF. CDR3 bases: TGTGCCAGCAGCCAGGAACTAGCAACGGAGACCCAGTACTTC.

The chain is built from TRBV27 and TRBJ2-1; D gene uncertain. The CDR3 covers 15 residues. The V and J ends lost 3 bases and 5 bases respectively, with 14 bases between them. CDR1 is MNHEY and CDR2 is SMNVEV in the germline V gene (reference sequence). CDR3 protein: CASSLSISRDNEQFF. DNA for the CDR3: TGTGCCAGCAGTTTGTCAATCTCGCGTGACAATGAGCAGTTCTTC.

This sequence joins TRBV7-8 and TRBJ1-2, with a weak D call TRBD1 (6 bases). Trimming pared 8 bases from V and 5 bases from J, leaving 15 bases between. The CDR3 runs 13 residues. Germline CDR1 and CDR2: SGHVS and FQNEAQ. In DNA, the CDR3 is TGTGCCAGCGCTACAGGGTCCGGGTATGGCTACACCTTC. Translated, it gives CASATGSGYGYTF.

Written as DNA, the CDR3 is TGTGCCAGCAGTCAATTACTAGCGGGGGTCCAAGAGACCCAGTACTTC. Translating gives CASSQLLAGVQETQYF. The chain links TRBV25-1 to TRBJ2-5; 11 bases map to TRBD2. This CDR3 has 16 amino acids. V shed 5 bases, J shed 1 base, and the junction held 6 bases outside the gene matches. Germline CDR1 MGHDK, CDR2 SYGVNS. Looking up the rest from reference TRBV25-1 and TRBJ2-5 gives the full variable domain: EADIYQTPRYLVIGTGKKITLECSQTMGHDKMYWYQQDPGMELHLIHYSYGVNSTEKGDLSSESTVSRIRTEHFPLTLESARPSHTSQYLCASSQLLAGVQETQYFGPGTRLLVL.

The V call is TRBV5-4, the J call TRBJ2-7, with D perhaps matching TRBD2 (6 bases). Trimming cost V 5 bases and J 1 base, with 10 bases left between them. Looked up from germline, CDR1 is SGHNT and CDR2 is YYREEE (reference sequence). The CDR3 totals 13 residues. The CDR3 reads CASSPRGSYEQYF. The CDR3 DNA sequence: TGTGCCAGCAGTCCCCGGGGGTCCTACGAGCAGTACTTC.

This clone occurred once. The rearrangement uses TRBV13 and TRBJ1-2; perhaps TRBD1 as D (5 bases). The germline gives CDR1 PRHDT, CDR2 FYEKMQ (reference sequence). The CDR3 is 18 amino acids. The V gene lost 5 bases and the J gene lost 1 base, with 23 bases spanning the gap. CDR3 loop: CASSLRDLVPLFNYGYTF. CDR3 sequence (DNA): TGTGCCAGCAGCCTCCGGGACTTAGTCCCCCTCTTTAACTATGGCTACACCTTC.

V usage is TRBV19 and J usage is TRBJ2-3, with D possibly TRBD1 on 5 matching bases. The CDR3 spans 14 residues. Looked up from germline, CDR1 is LNHDA and CDR2 is SQIVND (reference sequence). Deletions cut 5 bases from V and 0 bases from J, with 9 bases between. For the CDR3, the DNA is TGTGCCAGTAGTGCAGGGTTTAGCACAGATACGCAGTATTTT. Amino acids: CASSAGFSTDTQYF.

The chain carries TRBV9 and TRBJ2-1; the D is unclear. V was trimmed by 4 bases and J by 5 bases, leaving 7 bases between them. From germline, CDR1 is SGDLS and CDR2 YYNGEE. The CDR3 spans 12 residues. CDR3 sequence reads: CASSPLDNEQFF. The CDR3, as DNA: TGTGCCAGCAGCCCCCTCGACAATGAGCAGTTCTTC.

The chain carries TRBV19 and TRBJ1-3; D is undetermined. The CDR3 loop spans 15 amino acids. Trimming pared 3 bases from V and 0 bases from J, leaving 9 bases between. Looked up from germline, CDR1 is LNHDA and CDR2 is SQIVND (reference sequence). CDR3 loop: CASSMAASSGNTIYF. The CDR3 region has the DNA TGTGCCAGTAGTATGGCGGCCAGCTCTGGAAACACCATATATTTT.

The V gene is TRBV9, the J gene TRBJ1-2; the match to TRBD1 covers 11 bases. CDR1 SGDLS and CDR2 YYNGEE come from the germline V gene. J was trimmed by 10 bases and V by 3 bases; bases with no gene match: 8. The CDR3 has 14 amino acids. CDR3 DNA sequence: TGTGCCAGCAGCGCCACCGGGACAGGGGGTGACTACACCTTC. This sequence encodes CASSATGTGGDYTF.

V usage is TRBV7-6 and J usage is TRBJ2-7, with D tentatively TRBD1 or TRBD2 (5 bases each). The CDR3 has 15 amino acids. Germline-derived CDR1 and CDR2 are SGHVS and FNYEAQ. The V end lost 5 bases, the J end lost 3 bases, and 17 bases lay between the germline ends. The CDR3: CASSPTQGVFYEQYF. In DNA, the CDR3 is TGTGCCAGCAGCCCGACCCAGGGAGTGTTCTACGAGCAGTACTTC.

V and J are TRBV19 and TRBJ2-1; D might be TRBD1 or TRBD2, each matching 5 bases. The ends were cut back, 10 bases at V and 4 bases at J, with 14 bases in the middle. Germline V gene lookup returns CDR1 LNHDA and CDR2 SQIVND (reference sequence). This CDR3 is 13 amino acids long. The CDR3 region is CATYRDGYNEQFF. The CDR3 DNA is TGTGCCACCTATCGGGACGGGTACAATGAGCAGTTCTTC.

The CDR3 DNA sequence: TGCGCCAGCAGCCAAGGACTAGCGGGGGGGCTAGCCAAAAACATTCAGTACTTC. It specifies CASSQGLAGGLAKNIQYF. V and J are TRBV4-1 and TRBJ2-4, with 14 bases fitting TRBD2. V shed 1 base, J shed 0 bases, and the junction held 2 bases outside the gene matches. This CDR3 spans 18 amino acids. Germline CDR1 and CDR2: MGHRA and YSYEKL.

This chain links TRBV30 with TRBJ1-5; D ambiguous. The CDR3 is 15 amino acids. Germline V gene sequence: CDR1 GTSNPN, CDR2 SVGIG (reference sequence). Trimming took off 0 bases at V and 3 bases at J, with 12 bases between the two ends. The CDR3 DNA sequence: TGTGCCTGGAGTGTGGCGCTCCTAGCCAATCAGCCCCAGCATTTT. Protein product: CAWSVALLANQPQHF.

The chain carries TRBV4-3 and TRBJ1-4; a possible D gene is TRBD1 (5 bases). V dropped 0 bases and J dropped 8 bases, with 16 bases sitting between them. CDR1 is LGHNA, CDR2 YSLEER, per germline. CDR3 size: 16 residues. CDR3 sequence: CASSQDKEGLEEKLFF. DNA of the CDR3: TGCGCCAGCAGCCAAGATAAGGAGGGGTTGGAAGAAAAACTGTTTTTT.

This chain connects TRBV5-4 to TRBJ2-7; 10 positions match TRBD1. With 0 bases clipped from V and 4 bases from J, the junction kept 1 base outside the gene matches. Germline assignment: CDR1 SGHNT and CDR2 YYREEE (reference sequence). There are 14 residues in the CDR3. The DNA for the CDR3 is TGTGCCAGCAGCTTGGGGACAGGGGGTTACGAGCAGTACTTC. The encoded protein is CASSLGTGGYEQYF. The variable domain in full, completed from reference TRBV5-4 and TRBJ2-7, reads ETGVTQSPTHLIKTRGQQVTLRCSSQSGHNTVSWYQQALGQGPQFIFQYYREEENGRGNFPPRFSGLQFPNYSSELNVNALELDDSALYLCASSLGTGGYEQYFGPGTRLTVT.

With regard to this clone: At the DNA level, this CDR3 is encoded by other sequences in the same sample as well. The chain employs TRBV11-2 and TRBJ2-7, with no clear D. Looked up from germline, CDR1 is SGHAT and CDR2 is FQNNGV. With 5 bases removed from V and 4 bases from J, the gap between germline ends came to 21 bases. CDR3 length: 16 amino acids. The DNA for the CDR3 is TGTGCCAGCAGCCCGGGCGGCTACTACTTGACGTACGAGCAGTACTTC. It codes for CASSPGGYYLTYEQYF.

The chain joins TRBV27 to TRBJ1-6; D gene ambiguous. The germline V gene encodes CDR1 MNHEY and CDR2 SMNVEV (reference sequence). This CDR3 region has 12 residues. V shed 2 bases and J shed 7 bases, with 3 bases lying between them. The CDR3 loop reads CASSLRNSPLHF. DNA for the CDR3: TGTGCCAGCAGTTTACGAAATTCACCCCTCCACTTT.